The TCR beta chain described here comes from a study of early T cells in non-severe SARS-CoV-2 infection. Study-wide background: Sequenced material consisted of bulk RNA (from unsorted whole blood), and chains were unpaired.

The germline gives CDR1 MGHDK, CDR2 SYGVNS. V lost 3 bases to trimming and J lost 1 base, with 7 bases between them. The CDR3 loop spans 13 amino acids. Study-level findings and limits: CD4 and private specificities were missed by VDJdb matching, which favored anti-spike CD8 responses.

Tagging with unique molecular identifiers was applied to individual cDNA molecules. TCRdb re-derived calls from the 5' RACE reads in MiXCR, one entry per CDR3 protein. Of fewer than 80,000 distinct CDR3 sequences detected, roughly a tenth appear once; the ten largest clones hold under 6.5%. This clonotype was seen at least ten times. Its antigen is as yet unknown. The clonotype originates from an adult who was a healthcare worker with PCR-confirmed SARS-CoV-2 infection or an uninfected control (not recorded which). The specimen sequenced was whole blood. The chain has TRBV25-1 and TRBJ2-7, with D unclear. The CDR3 is CASSDLFSYEQYF. The CDR3 DNA reads TGTGCCAGCAGTGACCTATTTTCCTACGAGCAGTACTTC.